This T cell receptor (beta chain) was sequenced for a study of blood T cell repertoires in COVID-19. Using immunoSEQ multiplex PCR, the repertoire was profiled, and TCRdb retains in-frame clones only, with some absent. The table has 100,000 to 150,000 clones, about nine tenths seen once. This clone is a singleton in its sample. Trimming removed 0 bases from V and 12 bases from J; junction bases left unmatched: 4. The CDR3 is made up of 11 amino acids. The V gene's germline CDR1 is DFQATT and CDR2 SNEGSKA (reference sequence). Sequencing was carried out using peripheral blood. The J gene is TRBJ1-2, the V gene TRBV20-1; 7 nucleotides agree with TRBD1. The source is a woman aged 70-85 years with COVID-19, enrolled during active disease. This CDR3 is CSAREGQPNTF. CDR3 sequence (DNA): TGCAGTGCTAGAGAGGGACAGCCTAACACCTTC.